The 32 T cell receptor beta chains below were found in one sample sequenced in a study of Graves' ophthalmopathy and Graves' hyperthyroidism. RNA transcripts were the template, and TCR beta CDR3 regions were amplified from them. Amplification began with first-round RT-PCR using HTBI primers, then second-round multiplex PCR was performed. TCRdb re-called the multiplex PCR reads through MiXCR, storing one row per CDR3 protein. The sample lists 650,000 to 900,000 distinct CDR3 sequences; 35% to 50% were seen once. Sample: peripheral blood. These receptors all stem from an adult man with Graves' ophthalmopathy.

This clonotype was picked up a small number of times. Its ends do not fully match the called genes, so a read error is possible. This chain links TRBV24-1 with TRBJ1-5; 7 bases agree with TRBD1. Germline values: CDR1 KGHDR, CDR2 SFDVKD. CDR3 length: 17 residues. This chain's CDR3 is CASSDPFWTGSNQPQHF. CDR3 bases: TGTGCCAGCAGTGATCCATTTTGGACAGGTAGCAATCAGCCCCAGCATTTT.

The chain joins TRBV19 to TRBJ1-5; D ambiguous. The ends were cut back, 3 bases at V and 7 bases at J, with 16 bases in the middle. Germline lookup yields CDR1 LNHDA and CDR2 SQIVND (reference sequence). The CDR3 loop spans 15 amino acids. CDR3 nucleotides: TGTGCCAGTAGTATTAACTACCAAGGTAACCAGCCCCAGCATTTT. It codes for CASSINYQGNQPQHF.

The V gene is TRBV20-1, the J gene TRBJ1-1; D gene unclear. The CDR3 consists of 14 residues. Between the trimmed V and J ends, which lost 6 bases and 0 bases, there was a span of 14 bases. Germline loops: CDR1 DFQATT, CDR2 SNEGSKA (reference sequence). The CDR3 bases are TGCAGTGCCAGGCCCCCCCTTATGAACACTGAAGCTTTCTTT. Translated, it gives CSARPPLMNTEAFF.

Details on this clonotype: The germline gene is not matched at one end of the junction; a read error may be the cause. The J gene is TRBJ2-5, the V gene TRBV11-2; D is ambiguous. Germline lookup yields CDR1 SGHAT and CDR2 FQNNGV. This CDR3 spans 11 amino acids. The CDR3 sequence: CASSPQGTQYF. CDR3 DNA: TGTGCCAGCAGTCCTCAAGGGACCCAGTACTTC.

This clonotype has more than one count but fewer than ten. The J gene is TRBJ2-2, the V gene TRBV25-1, with D perhaps TRBD1 or TRBD2 (5 bases each). V was clipped by 5 bases and J by 3 bases, with 19 bases between them. The length of the CDR3 is 17 residues. Germline-derived CDR1 and CDR2 are MGHDK and SYGVNS. The CDR3 protein is CASSYGARGPDTGELFF. As DNA, the CDR3 is TGTGCCAGCAGTTACGGTGCGAGGGGTCCGGACACCGGGGAGCTGTTTTTT.

The rearrangement links TRBV5-1 to TRBJ2-2; D not resolved. Germline CDR1 reads SGHRS; CDR2 reads YFSETQ. This CDR3 has 16 residues. The V gene lost 0 bases and the J gene lost 6 bases, with 15 bases spanning the gap. The CDR3 DNA follows: TGCGCCAGCAGCTTGGCCTCGCGGTCCTCCCCCGGGGAGCTGTTTTTT. This translates into CASSLASRSSPGELFF. The variable domain in full, with the rest retrieved from reference TRBV5-1 and TRBJ2-2, is KAGVTQTPRYLIKTRGQQVTLSCSPISGHRSVSWYQQTPGQGLQFLFEYFSETQRNKGNFPGRFSGRQFSNSRSEMNVSTLELGDSALYLCASSLASRSSPGELFFGEGSRLTVL.

About this clonotype: The final CDR3 position lacks the conserved phenylalanine or tryptophan, pointing to a likely read error. The DNA is omitted, as the CDR3 cannot be located on it reliably, and the CDR3 follows TCRdb's listing. The chain is built from TRBV2 and TRBJ1-4; TRBD1, the table's D call, was not compared with the DNA. CDR1 and CDR2 from the germline V gene are SNHLY and FYNNEI. The length of the CDR3 is 8 amino acids, counting both ends. The CDR3 sequence: CASSERSG.

About this clonotype itself: Just one base apart from a much larger clone, this may be a read error. V and J are TRBV29-1 and TRBJ2-6; 10 bases are a match to TRBD1. V was pared by 7 bases and J by 3 bases, with 9 bases of the junction left unmatched. Germline-derived CDR1 and CDR2 are SQVTM and ANQGSEA. The CDR3 spans 16 residues. DNA for the CDR3: TGCAGCGCCGCCGGGACAGGGGTGAGTGGGGCCAACGTCCTGACTTTC. As protein: CSAAGTGVSGANVLTF. Combining the CDR3 with reference TRBV29-1 and TRBJ2-6 gives the whole variable domain SAVISQKPSRDICQRGTSLTIQCQVDSQVTMMFWYRQQPGQSLTLIATANQGSEATYESGFVIDKFPISRPNLTFSTLTVSNMSPEDSSIYLCSAAGTGVSGANVLTFGAGSRLTVL.

The rearrangement joins TRBV20-1 to TRBJ1-5; the D gene is possibly TRBD1 (6 bases). In germline, CDR1 is DFQATT, CDR2 SNEGSKA (reference sequence). Trimming pared 3 bases from V and 2 bases from J, leaving 14 bases between. CDR3 size: 15 residues. The CDR3 region is CSARGGGERNQPQHF. The CDR3 nucleotides are TGCAGTGCTAGGGGAGGGGGAGAACGCAATCAGCCCCAGCATTTT.

As regards this clonotype: A much larger clone sits a single nucleotide away, making a read error possible. This chain connects TRBV7-9 to TRBJ1-2; no firm D call. The V end lost 11 bases, the J end lost 6 bases, and 16 bases lay between the germline ends. From germline, CDR1 is SEHNR and CDR2 FQNEAQ (reference sequence). The CDR3 is 12 amino acids. The DNA for the CDR3 is TGTGCCGAGACGGCGGGTCCCGATGGCTACACCTTC. Translating gives CAETAGPDGYTF.

This clonotype was seen only a few times. The V gene is TRBV2, the J gene TRBJ2-2, with D hard to call. This CDR3 comprises 13 residues. In germline, CDR1 is SNHLY, CDR2 FYNNEI. Deletions cut 6 bases from V and 5 bases from J, with 10 bases between. The CDR3 region has the DNA TGTGCCAGCAGGCCAAGGCGGACCGGGGAGCTGTTTTTT. It translates to CASRPRRTGELFF.

The table lists this clonotype with a few counts. This sequence joins TRBV2 and TRBJ1-6; D is uncertain. This CDR3 has 14 residues. CDR1 is SNHLY, CDR2 FYNNEI, per germline. Trimming shortened V by 5 bases and J by 8 bases, and 13 bases separated the two germline ends. CDR3 loop: CASSPRISDSPLHF. The CDR3 region has the DNA TGTGCCAGCAGTCCGAGGATATCGGATTCACCCCTCCACTTT.

This chain uses TRBV7-9 with TRBJ1-5; 7 nucleotides agree with TRBD1. The ends lost 5 bases at V and 7 bases at J; junction bases unmatched: 8. Per germline, CDR1 SEHNR and CDR2 FQNEAQ (reference sequence). The CDR3 contains 14 residues. The CDR3 sequence: CASSGEGGWQPQHF. CDR3 DNA sequence: TGTGCCAGCAGCGGGGAAGGGGGCTGGCAGCCCCAGCATTTT.

The chain recombines TRBV9 with TRBJ1-1, with D hard to call. Trimming stripped 4 bases from V and 3 bases from J, with 19 bases between. There are 16 residues in the CDR3. Germline V gene sequence: CDR1 SGDLS, CDR2 YYNGEE. The CDR3 protein is CASSLYGEFRDTEAFF. The CDR3 nucleotides read TGTGCCAGCAGCCTTTATGGTGAGTTCCGGGACACTGAAGCTTTCTTT.

CDR3 residues: CASSSDPFVNTEAFF. The DNA for the CDR3 is TGTGCCAGCAGCTCCGACCCATTTGTGAACACTGAAGCTTTCTTT. This sequence joins TRBV14 and TRBJ1-1; D not certain. The CDR3 consists of 15 residues. V lost 5 bases and J lost 0, with 13 bases in between. Per germline, CDR1 SGHDN and CDR2 FVKESK.

Remarks on this clonotype: With a much larger clone just one base away, this may be a read error. This chain joins TRBV7-9 and TRBJ1-5; D is uncertain. The CDR3 loop spans 11 amino acids. Germline values: CDR1 SEHNR, CDR2 FQNEAQ (reference sequence). V gave up 3 bases and J gave up 11 bases, with 8 bases separating them. For the CDR3, the DNA is TGTGCCAGCAGCTTGGTCGAATCCCAGCATTTT. Residues: CASSLVESQHF.

This clonotype has at least ten counts. The chain links TRBV29-1 to TRBJ1-2; the D is unclear. The germline V gene encodes CDR1 SQVTM and CDR2 ANQGSEA. V was cut by 6 bases and J by 4 bases, with 18 bases left in between. The CDR3 loop spans 14 amino acids. CDR3 sequence: CSVQQGSVLYGYTF. The CDR3 bases are TGCAGCGTCCAGCAAGGGAGCGTGCTCTATGGCTACACCTTC.

This clonotype was observed at least ten times. This chain links TRBV10-3 with TRBJ1-1, with D uncertain. Trimming removed 6 bases at V and 0 bases at J, with 5 bases between. Per the germline V gene, CDR1 is ENHRY and CDR2 is SYGVKD. The CDR3 contains 12 residues. CDR3 residues: CAIRAMNTEAFF. The CDR3 nucleotides read TGTGCCATCAGGGCAATGAACACTGAAGCTTTCTTT.

This clonotype has a count of ten or more. The chain combines TRBV29-1 with TRBJ1-4, with D possibly being TRBD1 (5 bases). From germline, CDR1 is SQVTM and CDR2 ANQGSEA. Trimming stripped 7 bases from V and 3 bases from J, with 15 bases between. The length of the CDR3 is 14 residues. The chain's CDR3 is CSAEGRNSNEKLFF. As DNA, the CDR3 is TGCAGCGCCGAGGGACGTAATTCTAATGAAAAACTGTTTTTT.

The rearrangement uses TRBV24-1 and TRBJ1-4, with D possibly matching TRBD1 (5 bases). CDR1 is KGHDR and CDR2 is SFDVKD in the germline V gene. The V end lost 3 bases, the J end lost 6 bases, and 13 bases lay between the germline ends. CDR3 length equals 15 residues. CDR3 residues: CATSDATENYEKLFF. The CDR3 coding sequence is TGTGCCACCAGTGATGCGACAGAAAACTATGAAAAACTGTTTTTT.

This chain links TRBV19 with TRBJ1-1; D ambiguous. Looked up from germline, CDR1 is LNHDA and CDR2 is SQIVND (reference sequence). The CDR3 runs to 14 residues. Trimming took off 5 bases at V and 5 bases at J, with 15 bases between the two ends. The CDR3 DNA sequence: TGTGCCAGTAGTTTCCGGGGTATAGGGACTGAAGCTTTCTTT. Translation gives CASSFRGIGTEAFF. The variable domain in full, completed from reference TRBV19 and TRBJ1-1, reads DGGITQSPKYLFRKEGQNVTLSCEQNLNHDAMYWYRQDPGQGLRLIYYSQIVNDFQKGDIAEGYSVSREKKESFPLTVTSAQKNPTAFYLCASSFRGIGTEAFFGQGTRLTVV.

This clonotype was found many times. This chain uses TRBV20-1 with TRBJ1-5, with TRBD1 matching 7 bases. In germline, CDR1 is DFQATT, CDR2 SNEGSKA (reference sequence). The CDR3 extends over 13 amino acids. V was pared by 5 bases and J by 0 bases, with 1 base of the junction left unmatched. CDR3: CSAPGGSNQPQHF. CDR3 sequence (DNA): TGCAGTGCTCCAGGGGGTAGCAATCAGCCCCAGCATTTT.

This clonotype was detected once. This chain uses TRBV5-1 with TRBJ1-2; D is unclear. Per the germline V gene, CDR1 is SGHRS and CDR2 is YFSETQ. This CDR3 has 15 amino acids. V was shortened by 1 base and J by 4 bases, with 14 bases between the two germline ends. As DNA, the CDR3 is TGCGCCAGCAGCTTGAGGCGGGCTTCCGGCTATGGCTACACCTTC. Encoded protein: CASSLRRASGYGYTF.

V is TRBV12-3 or TRBV12-4 and J is TRBJ2-7; D is possibly TRBD2 (6 bases). V was pared by 5 bases and J by 7 bases, with 18 bases between. This CDR3 is 14 amino acids long. The CDR3: CASSTAGLLGEQYF. The CDR3 DNA reads TGTGCCAGCAGTACTGCGGGGCTCCTGGGGGAGCAGTACTTC.

The genes are TRBV4-2 and TRBJ1-2, with D perhaps matching TRBD1 (6 bases). V lost 3 bases and J 1 base, leaving 12 bases between the germline ends. The CDR3 sequence is 15 residues long. CDR1 is LGHNA and CDR2 is YNFKEQ in the germline V gene. As DNA, the CDR3 is TGTGCCAGCAGCCATTACGGACAGAGTAACTATGGCTACACCTTC. This gives the protein CASSHYGQSNYGYTF.

The chain's CDR3 is CASSLEFRQQETQYF. CDR3 in DNA: TGTGCCAGCAGCTTAGAATTTCGGCAGCAAGAGACCCAGTACTTC. This chain links TRBV7-2 with TRBJ2-5; D unresolved. V dropped 1 base and J dropped 2 bases, with 11 bases sitting between them. This CDR3 has 15 amino acids. Germline V gene lookup returns CDR1 SGHTA and CDR2 FQGNSA.

A note on this clonotype: This sequence may be a read error, since a much larger clone differs from it by one base. The chain has TRBV2 and TRBJ2-5; D not resolved. The ends were cut back, 3 bases at V and 4 bases at J, with 3 bases in the middle. The length of the CDR3 is 11 residues. Germline CDR1 is SNHLY and CDR2 is FYNNEI. CDR3 coding DNA: TGTGCCAGCAGTGACACAGAGACCCAGTACTTC. Translated: CASSDTETQYF.

This clonotype was seen more than once but under ten times. This rearrangement joins TRBV9 to TRBJ2-5, with a possible D match to TRBD1 (5 bases). The CDR3 consists of 16 residues. V was shortened by 0 bases and J by 2 bases, with 14 bases between the two germline ends. Per the germline V gene, CDR1 is SGDLS and CDR2 is YYNGEE. CDR3 amino acids: CASSVGSGFGQETQYF. Here the CDR3 DNA reads TGTGCCAGCAGCGTAGGGTCAGGGTTCGGTCAAGAGACCCAGTACTTC.

A word on this clonotype: The junction shows a germline mismatch at one end, possibly a read error. V is TRBV20-1 and J is TRBJ2-5; D is undetermined. Germline CDR1 reads DFQATT; CDR2 reads SNEGSKA (reference sequence). CDR3 length: 11 amino acids. CDR3 bases: TGCAGTGCTACCGATTTAGAGATCCAGTACTTC. It codes for CSATDLEIQYF.

This clonotype occurred many times. V gene TRBV7-3 combines with J gene TRBJ2-5; weak D call: TRBD1 (6 bases). V lost 5 bases to trimming and J lost 5 bases, with 15 bases between them. CDR1 SGHTA and CDR2 FQGTGA come from the germline V gene. The CDR3 contains 14 residues. This CDR3 is CASSPWGQWETQYF. The CDR3 DNA follows: TGTGCCAGCAGCCCCTGGGGGCAATGGGAGACCCAGTACTTC.

This clonotype came up many times. CDR3 protein: CASRVDRAEDGYTF. The DNA for the CDR3 is TGTGCCAGCAGGGTGGACAGGGCGGAGGATGGCTACACCTTC. The chain uses TRBV11-2 and TRBJ1-2, with 8 bases that match TRBD1. Germline-derived CDR1 and CDR2 are SGHAT and FQNNGV. The J segment lost 6 bases and the V segment lost 6 bases, leaving 9 bases of the junction unmatched. CDR3 size: 14 residues.

The gene calls are TRBV6-5 and TRBJ2-5; 9 nucleotides line up with TRBD2. The CDR3 loop spans 14 amino acids. Germline V gene lookup returns CDR1 MNHEY and CDR2 SVGAGI. The trim removed 5 bases at V and 4 bases at J, leaving 5 bases unmatched. CDR3 sequence reads: CASSDSGSGETQYF. In nucleotides, the CDR3 is TGTGCCAGCAGTGATAGCGGGAGTGGAGAGACCCAGTACTTC.